The sequence of this T cell receptor (beta chain) was determined in a study of Tregs in tolerant kidney transplant recipients. Broader study findings: Activated donor B cell expansion appeared to reveal the most relevant donor-specific TCRbeta repertoire.

Germline CDR1 reads SGHNT; CDR2 reads YENEEA. The V and J ends lost 4 bases and 0 bases, in that order; junction bases with no gene match: 3. There are 15 residues in the CDR3. Worth noting for this clone: Its antigen is undetermined.

The assay was immunoSEQ multiplex PCR, and TCRdb's table has in-frame clones only and misses some. The sample includes approximately 260,000 clones, around 82% of them seen just once. This chain uses TRBV11-3 with TRBJ2-7, with 10 bases identical to TRBD2. What was sequenced was CD4+ T cells from blood. This receptor was identified in a human donor in good health. The CDR3 sequence: CASSSGLAASYEQYF. CDR3 DNA: TGTGCCAGCAGCTCAGGACTAGCGGCCTCCTACGAGCAGTACTTC.